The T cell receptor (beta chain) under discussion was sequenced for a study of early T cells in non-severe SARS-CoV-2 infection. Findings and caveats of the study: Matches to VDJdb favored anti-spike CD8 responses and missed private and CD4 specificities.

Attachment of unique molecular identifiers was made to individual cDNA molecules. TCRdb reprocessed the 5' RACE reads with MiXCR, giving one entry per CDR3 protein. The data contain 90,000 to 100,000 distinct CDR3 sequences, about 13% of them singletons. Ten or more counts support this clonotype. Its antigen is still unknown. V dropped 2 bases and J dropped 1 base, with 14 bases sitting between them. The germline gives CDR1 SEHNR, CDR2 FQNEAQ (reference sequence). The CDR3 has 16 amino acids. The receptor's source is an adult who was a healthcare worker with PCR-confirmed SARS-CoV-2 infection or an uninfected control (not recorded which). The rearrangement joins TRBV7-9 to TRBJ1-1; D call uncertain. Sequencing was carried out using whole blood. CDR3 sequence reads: CASSLLLPGRNTEAFF. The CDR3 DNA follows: TGTGCCAGCAGCTTACTGTTGCCGGGAAGGAACACTGAAGCTTTCTTT.